Sequencing of this T cell receptor beta chain was carried out in a study of CXCR3-negative and CXCR3-positive naive CD8 T cells. General study points: CXCR3-positive naive cells carried more hydrophobic TRB CDR3s than CXCR3-negative naive cells did.

CDR3 length: 13 residues. The germline V gene encodes CDR1 SGHRS and CDR2 YFSETQ. Of note for this clonotype: As yet, its antigen is unknown.

Naive CD8+ T cells carried a CD45RO-CCR7+CD27+CD95- phenotype. Preparation of TRB cDNA libraries relied on 5' RACE carrying UMI labels. One entry per CDR3 protein, without DNA, is what TCRdb gives after re-calling the 5' RACE reads. With some 120,000 distinct CDR3 sequences in the sample, the ten largest clones hold around 0.62%. This clonotype originated in a human donor in good health. Some clones in this sample may be carry-over from other donors' samples. The chain combines TRBV5-1 with TRBJ1-1; TCRdb indicates TRBD1, and absent DNA this call remains unverified. Sequenced input: naive CXCR3+ CD8+ T cells from blood. The subset is: CD45RO-CCR7+CD27+CD95- naive CD8+ T cells expressing CXCR3 (TNR3+). The CDR3 loop is CASRPGLGSEAFF.